This T cell receptor beta chain was identified during a study of blood T cells in healthy people across ages. This clonotype was recorded at least ten times. Its matching antigen is unknown. Next came a second PCR, run for roughly 7 to 12 cycles, which used a sample-barcoded 5' primer along with a J-beta primer mix. TCRdb re-called the 5' RACE reads with MiXCR, one entry per CDR3 protein. The sample yields 1,800,000 or so distinct CDR3 sequences, around 42% seen once. The CDR3 is 15 residues long. CDR1 is MNHEY, CDR2 SVGAGI, per germline. Trimming shortened V by 2 bases and J by 5 bases, and 15 bases separated the two germline ends. Study-wide results and caveats: Getting older went along with TCR beta diversity per million T cells dropping roughly linearly.

The study drew donors from healthy Caucasian individuals in Russia aged roughly 6 to 90. The sample comprised blood. The receptor was isolated from a human donor in good health. The chain employs TRBV6-5 and TRBJ2-5, with D maybe TRBD1 (6 bases). The CDR3 spells CASSYSTGLGETQYF. CDR3 sequence (DNA): TGTGCCAGCAGTTACAGTACAGGGTTAGGGGAGACCCAGTACTTC.